This is a list of T cell receptor beta chains from one sample in a study of blood T cell repertoires in COVID-19. TCRdb keeps only in-frame clones here, not all; method: immunoSEQ multiplex PCR. The sample lists 250,000 to 350,000 clones, around four fifths occurring once. The sequenced material came from peripheral blood. These receptors were collected from a woman aged 50 to 60 with acute or convalescent COVID-19. The CDR3 runs from the conserved cysteine through the conserved F or W. A D gene is named only where the DNA matches it firmly. Rows give clone size only sometimes, using once, few, many, or a class for an expanded clone.

d_call: -
j_call: TRBJ2-5
v_call: TRBV7-2
clone_size: -
cdr3_aa: CASRFSETQYF
cdr3_nt: TGTGCCAGCAGGTTTTCGGAGACCCAGTACTTC

d_call: TRBD1
j_call: TRBJ1-1
v_call: TRBV29-1
clone_size: -
cdr3_aa: CSAPNRGQGVNTEAFF
cdr3_nt: TGCAGCGCGCCCAACAGGGGGCAGGGGGTGAACACTGAAGCTTTCTTT

d_call: TRBD2
j_call: TRBJ2-1
v_call: TRBV6-4
clone_size: few
cdr3_aa: CATAKREGDEQFF
cdr3_nt: TGTGCCACCGCCAAGCGGGAGGGCGATGAGCAGTTCTTC

d_call: TRBD1
j_call: TRBJ1-1
v_call: TRBV10-3
clone_size: few
cdr3_aa: CAISSFTGGAGGTEAFF
cdr3_nt: TGTGCCATCAGCTCATTCACAGGGGGCGCCGGAGGCACTGAAGCTTTCTTT

d_call: -
j_call: TRBJ1-1
v_call: TRBV30
clone_size: few
cdr3_aa: CAWSRENTEAFF
cdr3_nt: TGTGCCTGGAGCAGGGAGAACACTGAAGCTTTCTTT

d_call: -
j_call: TRBJ1-5
v_call: TRBV19
clone_size: -
cdr3_aa: CASSDRGGYSNQPQHF
cdr3_nt: TGTGCCAGTAGTGATCGCGGTGGATATAGCAATCAGCCCCAGCATTTT

d_call: TRBD1
j_call: TRBJ1-2
v_call: TRBV4-1
clone_size: few
cdr3_aa: CASSQEGQGNYGYTF
cdr3_nt: TGCGCCAGCAGCCAAGAGGGACAGGGTAACTATGGCTACACCTTC

d_call: TRBD1
j_call: TRBJ1-2
v_call: TRBV2
clone_size: -
cdr3_aa: CASQGQTFLYGYTF
cdr3_nt: TGTGCCAGTCAGGGACAGACTTTTCTCTATGGCTACACCTTC

d_call: -
j_call: TRBJ1-2
v_call: TRBV5-1
clone_size: -
cdr3_aa: CASSPAGQTNYGYTF
cdr3_nt: TGCGCCAGCAGCCCGGCTGGACAGACTAACTATGGCTACACCTTC

d_call: -
j_call: TRBJ1-2
v_call: TRBV30
clone_size: -
cdr3_aa: CAWSVLTGYGYTF
cdr3_nt: TGTGCCTGGAGTGTCCTGACAGGCTATGGCTACACCTTC

d_call: -
j_call: TRBJ2-7
v_call: TRBV23-1
clone_size: -
cdr3_aa: CARDSSYEQYF
cdr3_nt: TGCGCCAGGGACAGTTCCTACGAGCAGTACTTC

d_call: TRBD1
j_call: TRBJ1-1
v_call: TRBV6-5
clone_size: once
cdr3_aa: CAIAEGANTEAFF
cdr3_nt: TGTGCCATTGCTGAGGGGGCTAACACTGAAGCTTTCTTT

d_call: TRBD2
j_call: TRBJ2-5
v_call: TRBV9
clone_size: -
cdr3_aa: CASSPRTSGGETQYF
cdr3_nt: TGTGCCAGCAGCCCACGGACTAGCGGGGGGGAGACCCAGTACTTC

d_call: TRBD2
j_call: TRBJ2-5
v_call: TRBV6-5
clone_size: -
cdr3_aa: CASSRTSGSETQYF
cdr3_nt: TGTGCCAGCAGCCGGACTAGCGGGAGCGAGACCCAGTACTTC

d_call: -
j_call: TRBJ2-7
v_call: TRBV4-2
clone_size: -
cdr3_aa: CASSQASGAHEQYF
cdr3_nt: TGTGCCAGCAGCCAAGCGTCAGGGGCCCACGAGCAGTACTTC

d_call: -
j_call: TRBJ1-1
v_call: TRBV7-9
clone_size: -
cdr3_aa: CASSFAGSTEAFF
cdr3_nt: TGTGCCAGCAGTTTTGCCGGGAGCACTGAAGCTTTCTTT

d_call: -
j_call: TRBJ2-1
v_call: TRBV6-5
clone_size: -
cdr3_aa: CATRGREQFF
cdr3_nt: TGTGCCACCAGGGGCCGGGAGCAGTTCTTC

d_call: -
j_call: TRBJ2-5
v_call: TRBV19
clone_size: -
cdr3_aa: CASSIVTDKETQYF
cdr3_nt: TGTGCCAGTAGTATAGTCACGGACAAAGAGACCCAGTACTTC

d_call: -
j_call: TRBJ1-2
v_call: TRBV5-1
clone_size: -
cdr3_aa: CASSLVLDFREEGYTF
cdr3_nt: TGCGCCAGCAGCTTGGTCCTCGATTTCAGGGAGGAGGGCTACACCTTC

d_call: -
j_call: TRBJ2-5
v_call: TRBV5-4
clone_size: -
cdr3_aa: CASSLVPGETQYF
cdr3_nt: TGTGCCAGCAGCTTGGTCCCAGGGGAGACCCAGTACTTC

d_call: TRBD1
j_call: TRBJ1-2
v_call: TRBV30
clone_size: -
cdr3_aa: CAWSVGTGNGYTF
cdr3_nt: TGTGCCTGGAGTGTAGGGACAGGGAATGGCTACACCTTC

d_call: -
j_call: TRBJ1-2
v_call: TRBV13
clone_size: -
cdr3_aa: CASSLSLGTGGAYGYTF
cdr3_nt: TGTGCCAGCAGCTTAAGTCTCGGCACTGGGGGGGCTTATGGCTACACCTTC

d_call: -
j_call: TRBJ1-4
v_call: TRBV7-6
clone_size: -
cdr3_aa: CASSLRTGFGEKLFF
cdr3_nt: TGTGCCAGCAGCCTCAGAACGGGGTTCGGTGAAAAACTGTTTTTT

d_call: TRBD1
j_call: TRBJ2-5
v_call: TRBV5-6
clone_size: -
cdr3_aa: CASSLETGVSQETQYF
cdr3_nt: TGTGCCAGCAGCTTGGAGACAGGGGTATCCCAAGAGACCCAGTACTTC

d_call: TRBD1
j_call: TRBJ1-4
v_call: TRBV19
clone_size: once
cdr3_aa: CASSTRDRPNEKLFF
cdr3_nt: TGTGCCAGTAGTACCAGGGACAGGCCTAATGAAAAACTGTTTTTT

d_call: TRBD2
j_call: TRBJ2-5
v_call: TRBV9
clone_size: -
cdr3_aa: CASSVGRGGETQYF
cdr3_nt: TGTGCCAGCAGCGTAGGCCGCGGGGGTGAGACCCAGTACTTC

d_call: -
j_call: TRBJ2-7
v_call: TRBV5-1
clone_size: -
cdr3_aa: CASSLRQGPYEQYF
cdr3_nt: TGCGCCAGCAGCTTGAGGCAGGGCCCCTACGAGCAGTACTTC

d_call: TRBD1
j_call: TRBJ1-4
v_call: TRBV27
clone_size: -
cdr3_aa: CASSPQLGRGHEKLFF
cdr3_nt: TGTGCCAGCAGTCCCCAGCTCGGCAGGGGGCACGAAAAACTGTTTTTT

d_call: -
j_call: TRBJ2-2
v_call: TRBV11-2
clone_size: -
cdr3_aa: CASSPDRRGNTGELFF
cdr3_nt: TGTGCCAGCAGCCCAGACCGCAGGGGTAACACCGGGGAGCTGTTTTTT

d_call: TRBD2
j_call: TRBJ2-1
v_call: TRBV5-5
clone_size: -
cdr3_aa: CASSLLWRGTLNEQFF
cdr3_nt: TGTGCCAGCAGCTTGCTCTGGCGGGGGACCCTCAATGAGCAGTTCTTC

d_call: TRBD1
j_call: TRBJ1-1
v_call: TRBV30
clone_size: -
cdr3_aa: CAWSAQGGAFF
cdr3_nt: TGTGCCTGGAGTGCACAGGGGGGAGCTTTCTTT

d_call: -
j_call: TRBJ1-1
v_call: TRBV2
clone_size: -
cdr3_aa: CASSELSGEAYPFF
cdr3_nt: TGTGCCAGCAGTGAATTATCCGGGGAGGCCTACCCTTTCTTT

d_call: -
j_call: TRBJ1-1
v_call: TRBV6-5
clone_size: -
cdr3_aa: CASSYSSREAFF
cdr3_nt: TGTGCCAGCAGTTACTCGTCCCGTGAAGCTTTCTTT

d_call: TRBD1
j_call: TRBJ1-5
v_call: TRBV7-2
clone_size: few
cdr3_aa: CASSSQTGDQPQHF
cdr3_nt: TGTGCCAGCAGCTCCCAGACAGGGGATCAGCCCCAGCATTTT

d_call: -
j_call: TRBJ2-2
v_call: TRBV2
clone_size: few
cdr3_aa: CASTYSQNTGELFF
cdr3_nt: TGTGCCAGCACCTACAGCCAAAACACCGGGGAGCTGTTTTTT

d_call: -
j_call: TRBJ2-2
v_call: TRBV10-2
clone_size: -
cdr3_aa: CASRSLANTGELFF
cdr3_nt: TGCGCCAGCAGGTCATTAGCGAACACCGGGGAGCTGTTTTTT

d_call: TRBD2
j_call: TRBJ2-1
v_call: TRBV6-1
clone_size: -
cdr3_aa: CASSERGDYMRGEQFF
cdr3_nt: TGTGCCAGCAGTGAGCGGGGGGACTACATGAGGGGTGAGCAGTTCTTC

d_call: -
j_call: TRBJ1-6
v_call: TRBV5-4
clone_size: -
cdr3_aa: CASNLDRSNSPLHF
cdr3_nt: TGTGCCAGCAACTTAGACAGGAGCAATTCACCCCTCCACTTT

d_call: -
j_call: TRBJ1-6
v_call: TRBV11-2
clone_size: -
cdr3_aa: CASSLGQLVTPLHF
cdr3_nt: TGTGCCAGCAGCTTAGGGCAGTTGGTAACACCCCTCCACTTT

d_call: TRBD1
j_call: TRBJ1-1
v_call: TRBV29-1
clone_size: -
cdr3_aa: CSVLTGGNTEAFF
cdr3_nt: TGCAGCGTATTGACAGGGGGGAACACTGAAGCTTTCTTT

d_call: TRBD2
j_call: TRBJ2-1
v_call: TRBV30
clone_size: -
cdr3_aa: CAWRSATLAGGRNEQFF
cdr3_nt: TGTGCCTGGAGAAGCGCTACACTAGCGGGGGGGCGGAATGAGCAGTTCTTC

d_call: -
j_call: TRBJ1-3
v_call: TRBV10-3
clone_size: -
cdr3_aa: CAISLGLDGNTIYF
cdr3_nt: TGTGCCATCAGCCTCGGGTTGGATGGAAACACCATATATTTT

d_call: -
j_call: TRBJ2-3
v_call: TRBV6-2/TRBV6-3
clone_size: -
cdr3_aa: CASSRLASTDTQYF
cdr3_nt: TGTGCCAGCAGTAGACTGGCTAGCACAGATACGCAGTATTTT

d_call: TRBD2
j_call: TRBJ2-3
v_call: TRBV5-1
clone_size: -
cdr3_aa: CASSLLAGGTDTQYF
cdr3_nt: TGCGCCAGCAGCTTGCTAGCGGGAGGCACAGATACGCAGTATTTT

d_call: TRBD2
j_call: TRBJ2-3
v_call: TRBV24-1
clone_size: -
cdr3_aa: CATSGGLAGFTDTQYF
cdr3_nt: TGTGCCACCAGTGGTGGACTAGCGGGGTTCACAGATACGCAGTATTTT

d_call: -
j_call: TRBJ1-1
v_call: TRBV7-9
clone_size: -
cdr3_aa: CASSAPGDTEAFF
cdr3_nt: TGTGCCAGCAGCGCTCCCGGGGACACTGAAGCTTTCTTT

d_call: -
j_call: TRBJ2-1
v_call: TRBV6-2/TRBV6-3
clone_size: once
cdr3_aa: CASSPDSRRGRGEQFF
cdr3_nt: TGTGCCAGCAGTCCCGACAGCCGGAGGGGAAGGGGCGAGCAGTTCTTC

d_call: -
j_call: TRBJ1-2
v_call: TRBV18
clone_size: -
cdr3_aa: CASSPNLSGFYGYTF
cdr3_nt: TGTGCCAGCTCACCAAATCTCTCAGGGTTCTATGGCTACACCTTC

d_call: -
j_call: TRBJ2-1
v_call: TRBV2
clone_size: -
cdr3_aa: CASSLGVWNEQFF
cdr3_nt: TGTGCCAGCAGCTTGGGAGTGTGGAATGAGCAGTTCTTC